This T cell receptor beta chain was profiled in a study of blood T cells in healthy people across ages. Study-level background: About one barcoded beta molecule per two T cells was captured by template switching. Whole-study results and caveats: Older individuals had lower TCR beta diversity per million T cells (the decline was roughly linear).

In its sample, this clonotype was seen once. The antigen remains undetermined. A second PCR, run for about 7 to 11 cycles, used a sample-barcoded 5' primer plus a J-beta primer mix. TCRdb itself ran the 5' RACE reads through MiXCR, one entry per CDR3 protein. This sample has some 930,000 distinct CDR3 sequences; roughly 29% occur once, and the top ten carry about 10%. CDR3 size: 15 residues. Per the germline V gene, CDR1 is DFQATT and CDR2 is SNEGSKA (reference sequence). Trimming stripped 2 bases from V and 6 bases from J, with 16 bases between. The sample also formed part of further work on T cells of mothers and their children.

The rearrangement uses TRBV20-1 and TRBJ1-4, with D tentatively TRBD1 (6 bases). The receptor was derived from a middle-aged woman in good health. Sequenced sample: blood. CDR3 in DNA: TGCAGTGCTAGATTTACAGGGAGGTGGCATGAAAAACTGTTTTTT. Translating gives CSARFTGRWHEKLFF.